These 28 T cell receptor beta chains share one sample of origin, sequenced in a study of sequential checkpoint blockade in melanoma. The table came from immunoSEQ multiplex PCR; TCRdb's copy has only in-frame clones and leaves some out. The data contain about 8,200 clones, about 50% of them singletons. Treatment denoted: randomized to nivolumab then ipilimumab (arm A) or the reverse (arm B). Sequencing used CD8+ T cells sorted from blood (inferred from file names), obtained from a patient given nivolumab and ipilimumab in sequence. These receptors originate from a human donor with melanoma.

This rearrangement joins TRBV7-2 to TRBJ1-4; D gene uncertain. Germline V gene lookup returns CDR1 SGHTA and CDR2 FQGNSA. With 3 bases removed from V and 0 bases from J, the gap between germline ends came to 17 bases. The CDR3 length is 18 residues. CDR3 in amino acids: CASSFITPSGSTNEKLFF. CDR3 sequence (DNA): TGTGCCAGCAGCTTTATTACGCCCTCAGGATCAACTAATGAAAAACTGTTTTTT.

The J gene is TRBJ2-7, the V gene TRBV18; 8 bases map to TRBD1. Germline trimming cut 3 bases from V and 5 bases from J; bases unmatched to any gene: 12. Germline loops: CDR1 KGHSH, CDR2 LQKENI. CDR3 length equals 16 residues. The CDR3: CASSPTSGTGLNEQYF. CDR3 coding DNA: TGTGCCAGCTCACCTACATCGGGGACAGGCCTGAACGAGCAGTACTTC.

This clone was seen just once. The genes are TRBV9 and TRBJ1-3; 9 bases map to TRBD1. Germline V gene lookup returns CDR1 SGDLS and CDR2 YYNGEE. The CDR3 totals 15 residues. The trim removed 5 bases at V and 7 bases at J, leaving 10 bases unmatched. CDR3 loop: CASSAAGTGRNTIYF. The CDR3 DNA is TGTGCCAGCAGTGCCGCCGGGACAGGGAGGAACACCATATATTTT.

The chain carries TRBV13 and TRBJ2-7; possible D gene TRBD2, 5 bases. V was clipped by 0 bases and J by 0 bases, with 9 bases between them. Germline loops: CDR1 PRHDT, CDR2 FYEKMQ (reference sequence). The CDR3 covers 15 residues. CDR3: CASSLGSGPSYEQYF. DNA of the CDR3: TGTGCCAGCAGCTTAGGGAGCGGACCCTCCTACGAGCAGTACTTC.

V and J are TRBV4-3 and TRBJ2-7; D might be TRBD2 (5 bases). This CDR3 region has 15 residues. Germline V gene data show CDR1 as LGHNA and CDR2 as YSLEER. Trimming took off 1 base at V and 2 bases at J, with 12 bases between the two ends. CDR3: CASSQVEGNAYEQYF. The CDR3 nucleotides are TGCGCCAGCAGCCAAGTCGAGGGCAACGCCTACGAGCAGTACTTC.

V is TRBV7-2 and J is TRBJ2-7, with 7 bases fitting TRBD2. This CDR3 is built from 13 residues. Germline trimming cut 3 bases from V and 2 bases from J; bases unmatched to any gene: 1. Germline CDR1 SGHTA, CDR2 FQGNSA. The CDR3: CASSFTSAYEQYF. The CDR3 DNA is TGTGCCAGCAGCTTCACTAGCGCCTACGAGCAGTACTTC. Filled out from reference TRBV7-2 and TRBJ2-7, the complete variable domain reads GAGVSQSPSNKVTEKGKDVELRCDPISGHTALYWYRQSLGQGLEFLIYFQGNSAPDKSGLPSDRFSAERTGGSVSTLTIQRTQQEDSAVYLCASSFTSAYEQYFGPGTRLTVT.

The table lists this clone with a few counts. V gene TRBV28 combines with J gene TRBJ1-1; 8 nucleotides match TRBD1. The CDR3 runs 14 residues. The ends lost 5 bases at V and 8 bases at J; junction bases unmatched: 10. From germline, CDR1 is MDHEN and CDR2 SYDVKM. The CDR3 DNA sequence: TGTGCCAGCAGTCGGTCCAGGGGACAGGCCGAAGCTTTCTTT. Protein product: CASSRSRGQAEAFF.

This chain links TRBV2 with TRBJ2-7; a weak D match, TRBD2 (5 bases). V shed 3 bases and J shed 1 base, with 13 bases lying between them. Germline CDR1 reads SNHLY; CDR2 reads FYNNEI. This CDR3 comprises 15 residues. CDR3 residues: CASSEAVGSSYEQYF. CDR3 DNA: TGTGCCAGCAGTGAGGCGGTGGGGAGTTCCTACGAGCAGTACTTC. The full variable domain, its missing parts supplied by reference TRBV2 and TRBJ2-7, is EPEVTQTPSHQVTQMGQEVILRCVPISNHLYFYWYRQILGQKVEFLVSFYNNEISEKSEIFDDQFSVERPDGSNFTLKIRSTKLEDSAMYFCASSEAVGSSYEQYFGPGTRLTVT.

The rearrangement joins TRBV4-1 to TRBJ1-1; D not certain. The length of the CDR3 is 15 residues. The V end was cut by 4 bases, the J end by 5 bases, with 17 bases between. The V gene's germline CDR1 is MGHRA and CDR2 YSYEKL. The CDR3 reads CASSRQSGPVTEAFF. The CDR3 DNA sequence: TGCGCCAGCAGCCGCCAATCTGGCCCAGTTACTGAAGCTTTCTTT.

This clone was observed a handful of times. The chain links TRBV7-9 to TRBJ2-7, with D perhaps TRBD1 (6 bases). CDR1 is SEHNR, CDR2 FQNEAQ, per germline (reference sequence). The CDR3 spans 13 residues. The germline V and J ends were trimmed by 4 bases and 4 bases, with 11 bases remaining between them. The CDR3 reads CASSSPGQYEQYF. The CDR3 DNA reads as TGTGCCAGCAGCTCTCCGGGACAATACGAGCAGTACTTC.

This clone has just a few counts. V and J are TRBV4-1 and TRBJ1-2; D is uncertain. The germline V gene encodes CDR1 MGHRA and CDR2 YSYEKL. Trimming took 1 base from V and 4 from J, leaving 13 bases between them. The CDR3 has 15 amino acids. Here the CDR3 DNA reads TGCGCCAGCAGCCAAGCCCCACGGGATTCCTATGGCTACACCTTC. This codes for CASSQAPRDSYGYTF.

The rearrangement uses TRBV4-1 and TRBJ2-7, with a possible D match to TRBD2 (6 bases). This CDR3 is built from 18 residues. Trimming cost V 0 bases and J 2 bases, with 20 bases left between them. CDR1 is MGHRA, CDR2 YSYEKL, per germline. The CDR3 DNA follows: TGCGCCAGCAGCCAAGATCTAGTGGGGTCGGGGGTTCCCTACGAGCAGTACTTC. Amino acid sequence: CASSQDLVGSGVPYEQYF.

The J gene is TRBJ1-2, the V gene TRBV28; D is undetermined. Trimming pared 7 bases from V and 5 bases from J, leaving 14 bases between. Germline values: CDR1 MDHEN, CDR2 SYDVKM. The CDR3 runs 13 residues. The CDR3 reads CASTPSAWYGYTF. The CDR3 nucleotides are TGTGCCAGCACCCCCAGTGCCTGGTATGGCTACACCTTC.

By proportion, this clone is medium-sized. The chain links TRBV27 to TRBJ2-7; D may be TRBD2 (5 bases). In germline, CDR1 is MNHEY, CDR2 SMNVEV (reference sequence). The CDR3 consists of 14 residues. Trimming stripped 6 bases from V and 0 bases from J, with 12 bases between. DNA of the CDR3: TGTGCCAGCAGATCCGGGATGGGCTCCTACGAGCAGTACTTC. The encoded protein is CASRSGMGSYEQYF.

This clone was found once. The chain uses TRBV28 and TRBJ1-2, with 7 bases identical to TRBD1. The germline V gene has CDR1 MDHEN and CDR2 SYDVKM. J lost 4 bases, V lost 5 bases, and 10 bases had no gene match. The CDR3 loop spans 15 amino acids. CDR3 coding DNA: TGTGCCAGCAGTATCCTCCGGGACAGTCCCTATGGCTACACCTTC. Protein product: CASSILRDSPYGYTF.

The chain couples TRBV10-3 to TRBJ1-1, with D hard to call. Germline-derived CDR1 and CDR2 are ENHRY and SYGVKD. Trimming left V 3 bases short and J 5 bases short, with 10 bases between. The CDR3 sequence is 13 residues long. The CDR3 protein is CAISDMRGTEAFF. The CDR3 DNA reads TGTGCCATCAGTGACATGAGAGGGACTGAAGCTTTCTTT.

V gene TRBV6-6 combines with J gene TRBJ2-7, with a weak D call TRBD2 (5 bases). The V end lost 6 bases, the J end lost 7 bases, and 10 bases lay between the germline ends. CDR1 and CDR2 (germline): MNHNY, SVGAGI (reference sequence). The CDR3 contains 11 residues. The CDR3 DNA reads TGTGCCAGCAGCACTTCGGGAGAGCAGTACTTC. This codes for CASSTSGEQYF.

In its sample, this clone was seen a few times. The gene calls are TRBV7-9 and TRBJ1-6, with TRBD1 as a possible D gene (5 bases). This CDR3 has 16 amino acids. The germline V gene encodes CDR1 SEHNR and CDR2 FQNEAQ (reference sequence). Trimming stripped 5 bases from V and 6 bases from J, with 17 bases between. The CDR3 is CASSPGREELNSPLHF. CDR3 sequence (DNA): TGTGCCAGCAGCCCAGGGAGGGAGGAGCTTAATTCACCCCTCCACTTT.

This sequence joins TRBV7-2 and TRBJ2-7, with D possibly being TRBD1 (5 bases). The V gene's germline CDR1 is SGHTA and CDR2 FQGNSA. The length of the CDR3 is 16 residues. V was shortened by 4 bases and J by 0 bases, with 16 bases between the two germline ends. This CDR3 is CASSSLGRTSSYEQYF. In DNA form, the CDR3 reads TGTGCCAGCAGCTCGCTCGGACGGACAAGCTCCTACGAGCAGTACTTC.

By share, this clone ranks as large. The chain combines TRBV4-3 with TRBJ2-7, with D possibly being TRBD2 (5 bases). CDR3 length: 15 residues. Germline assignment: CDR1 LGHNA and CDR2 YSLEER. V was shortened by 4 bases and J by 1 base, with 14 bases between the two germline ends. Written as DNA, the CDR3 is TGCGCCAGCAGCCCGGAGCGGTCTACGTCCTACGAGCAGTACTTC. Translation gives CASSPERSTSYEQYF.

The chain carries TRBV19 and TRBJ1-5; D call uncertain. The V end lost 5 bases, the J end lost 0 bases, and 11 bases lay between the germline ends. Germline values: CDR1 LNHDA, CDR2 SQIVND (reference sequence). CDR3 length equals 15 residues. The DNA of the CDR3 is TGTGCCAGTAGTTTTGGGCATGGTAGCAATCAGCCCCAGCATTTT. It codes for CASSFGHGSNQPQHF. The full variable domain, with the rest looked up from reference TRBV19 and TRBJ1-5, is DGGITQSPKYLFRKEGQNVTLSCEQNLNHDAMYWYRQDPGQGLRLIYYSQIVNDFQKGDIAEGYSVSREKKESFPLTVTSAQKNPTAFYLCASSFGHGSNQPQHFGDGTRLSIL.

This clone was counted between two and nine times. The chain joins TRBV5-4 to TRBJ2-7; 7 bases map to TRBD1. The CDR3 has 13 residues. Germline loops: CDR1 SGHNT, CDR2 YYREEE (reference sequence). V gave up 4 bases and J gave up 1 base; unmatched junction bases: 2. CDR3 amino acids: CASSAQGSYEQYF. The CDR3 nucleotides are TGTGCCAGCAGCGCACAGGGGTCCTACGAGCAGTACTTC.

This chain uses TRBV6-5 with TRBJ1-6; 10 nucleotides line up with TRBD1. V was clipped by 6 bases and J by 13 bases; unmatched bases: 9. CDR1 is MNHEY, CDR2 SVGAGI, per germline. The CDR3 runs to 14 residues. CDR3 DNA: TGTGCCAGCAGATCCGGGACAGGGGCGTCCCCCCTCCACTTT. Amino acids: CASRSGTGASPLHF.

This clone was seen more than once but under ten times. The rearrangement uses TRBV7-6 and TRBJ2-7, with 10 bases matching TRBD1. There are 14 residues in the CDR3. After removal of 4 bases from V and 5 bases from J, the junction contained 5 bases not matched to a gene. Germline V gives CDR1 SGHVS, CDR2 FNYEAQ. CDR3 DNA: TGTGCCAGCAGCTCCGGGACAGGGGACCACGAGCAGTACTTC. Protein product: CASSSGTGDHEQYF. The full variable domain, its missing parts supplied by reference TRBV7-6 and TRBJ2-7, is GAGVSQSPRYKVTKRGQDVALRCDPISGHVSLYWYRQALGQGPEFLTYFNYEAQQDKSGLPNDRFSAERPEGSISTLTIQRTEQRDSAMYRCASSSGTGDHEQYFGPGTRLTVT.

The rearrangement joins TRBV13 to TRBJ2-7, with D perhaps matching TRBD1 (6 bases). CDR3 length equals 14 residues. Germline CDR1 is PRHDT and CDR2 is FYEKMQ (reference sequence). Trimming removed 3 bases at V and 3 bases at J, with 12 bases between. The CDR3 protein is CASSLAGESYEQYF. The CDR3 DNA sequence: TGTGCCAGCAGCTTGGCAGGGGAAAGCTACGAGCAGTACTTC.

The V call is TRBV6-6, the J call TRBJ1-1; tentative D call: TRBD1 (6 bases). The V end was cut by 8 bases, the J end by 2 bases, with 6 bases between. The CDR3 covers 11 residues. CDR1 MNHNY and CDR2 SVGAGI come from the germline V gene (reference sequence). The CDR3 is CASGGNTEAFF. The CDR3 DNA follows: TGTGCCAGCGGGGGCAACACTGAAGCTTTCTTT.

Judged by abundance, this clone is medium-sized. The V and J genes are TRBV27 and TRBJ2-7; a weak D match, TRBD1 (5 bases). Between the trimmed V and J ends, which lost 4 bases and 0 bases, there was a span of 10 bases. The CDR3 runs to 14 residues. CDR1 is MNHEY and CDR2 is SMNVEV in the germline V gene (reference sequence). This CDR3 reads CASSSSGNSYEQYF. DNA for the CDR3: TGTGCCAGCAGTTCCTCAGGGAACTCCTACGAGCAGTACTTC.

The chain links TRBV9 to TRBJ1-1; possible D gene TRBD1, 5 bases. The germline V and J ends were trimmed by 3 bases and 4 bases, with 16 bases remaining between them. Germline assignment: CDR1 SGDLS and CDR2 YYNGEE. The CDR3 covers 15 residues. For the CDR3, the DNA is TGTGCCAGCAGCGCTTGGGGCACGCATACCACTGAAGCTTTCTTT. This translates into CASSAWGTHTTEAFF.